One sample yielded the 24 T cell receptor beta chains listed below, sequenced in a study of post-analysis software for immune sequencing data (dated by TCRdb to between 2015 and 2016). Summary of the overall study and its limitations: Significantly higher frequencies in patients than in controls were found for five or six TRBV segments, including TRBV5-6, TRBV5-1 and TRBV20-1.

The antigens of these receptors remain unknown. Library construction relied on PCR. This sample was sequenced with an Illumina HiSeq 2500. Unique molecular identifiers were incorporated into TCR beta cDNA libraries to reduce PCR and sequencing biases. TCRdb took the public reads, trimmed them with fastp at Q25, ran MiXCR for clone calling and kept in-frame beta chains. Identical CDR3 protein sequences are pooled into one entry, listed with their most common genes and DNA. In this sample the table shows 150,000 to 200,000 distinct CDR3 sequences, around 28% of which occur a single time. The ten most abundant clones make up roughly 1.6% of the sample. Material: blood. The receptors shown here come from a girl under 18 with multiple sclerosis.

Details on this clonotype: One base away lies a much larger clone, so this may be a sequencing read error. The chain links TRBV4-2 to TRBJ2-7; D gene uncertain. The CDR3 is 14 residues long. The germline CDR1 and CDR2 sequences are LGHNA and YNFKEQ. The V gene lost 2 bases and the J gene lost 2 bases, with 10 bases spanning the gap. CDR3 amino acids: CASSQRTLAYEQYF. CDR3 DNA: TGTGCCAGCAGCCAAAGGACCCTAGCCTACGAGCAGTACTTC.

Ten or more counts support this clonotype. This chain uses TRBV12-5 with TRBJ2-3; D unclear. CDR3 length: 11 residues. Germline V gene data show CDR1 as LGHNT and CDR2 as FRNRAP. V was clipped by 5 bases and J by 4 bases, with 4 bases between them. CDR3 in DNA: TGTGCTAGTGGTACTGCAGATACGCAGTATTTT. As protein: CASGTADTQYF.

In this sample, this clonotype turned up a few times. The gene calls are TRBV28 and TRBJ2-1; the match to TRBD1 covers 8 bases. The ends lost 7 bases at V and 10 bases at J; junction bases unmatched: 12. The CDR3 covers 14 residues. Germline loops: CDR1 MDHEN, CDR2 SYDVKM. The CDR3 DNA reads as TGTGCCAGCACACCCCGGACAGGGCGAGGGGAGCAGTTCTTC. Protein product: CASTPRTGRGEQFF.

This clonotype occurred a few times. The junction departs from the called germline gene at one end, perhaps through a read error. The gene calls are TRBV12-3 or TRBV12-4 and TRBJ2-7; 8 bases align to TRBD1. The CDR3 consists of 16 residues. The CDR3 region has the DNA TGTGCCAGCAGTTTAGGACAGGGGCTCTCGGTGTACGGGCAGTACTTC. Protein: CASSLGQGLSVYGQYF.

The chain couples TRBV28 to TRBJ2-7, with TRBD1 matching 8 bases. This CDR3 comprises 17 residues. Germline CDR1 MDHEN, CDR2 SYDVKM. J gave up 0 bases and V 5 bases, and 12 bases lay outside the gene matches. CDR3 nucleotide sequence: TGTGCCAGCAGTGAACGACAGGGGCCCATGCCCTCCTACGAGCAGTACTTC. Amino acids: CASSERQGPMPSYEQYF.

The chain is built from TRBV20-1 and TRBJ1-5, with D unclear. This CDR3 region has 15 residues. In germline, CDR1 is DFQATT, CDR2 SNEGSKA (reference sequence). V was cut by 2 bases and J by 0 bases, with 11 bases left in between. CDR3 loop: CSARRRGNSNQPQHF. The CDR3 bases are TGCAGTGCTAGACGCCGCGGGAATAGCAATCAGCCCCAGCATTTT.

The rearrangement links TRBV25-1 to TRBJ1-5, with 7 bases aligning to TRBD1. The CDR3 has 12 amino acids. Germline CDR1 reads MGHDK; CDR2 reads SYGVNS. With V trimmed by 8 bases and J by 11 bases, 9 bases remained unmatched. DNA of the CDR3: TGTGCCAGCGGGACAGCCTCTGGGGCCCAGCATTTT. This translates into CASGTASGAQHF.

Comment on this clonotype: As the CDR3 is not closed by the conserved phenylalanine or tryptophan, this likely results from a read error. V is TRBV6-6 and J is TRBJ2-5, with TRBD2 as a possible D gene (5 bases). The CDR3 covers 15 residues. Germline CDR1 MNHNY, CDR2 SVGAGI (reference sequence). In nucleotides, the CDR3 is TGTGCCGGCAGTCCTCCTGGGAGTCGCCAAGAGACCCAGTACGTC. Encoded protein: CAGSPPGSRQETQYV.

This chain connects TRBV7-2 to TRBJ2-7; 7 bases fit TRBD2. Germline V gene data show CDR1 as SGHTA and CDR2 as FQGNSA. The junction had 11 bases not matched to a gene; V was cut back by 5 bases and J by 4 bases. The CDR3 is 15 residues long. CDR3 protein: CASSTRSGNLYEQYF. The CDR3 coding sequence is TGTGCCAGCAGCACCCGAAGCGGGAACCTTTACGAGCAGTACTTC.

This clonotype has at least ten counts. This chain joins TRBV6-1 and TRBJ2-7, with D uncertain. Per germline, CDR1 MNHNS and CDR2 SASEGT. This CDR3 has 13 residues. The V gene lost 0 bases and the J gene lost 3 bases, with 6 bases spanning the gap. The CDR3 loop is CASSEASIYEQYF. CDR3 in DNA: TGTGCCAGCAGTGAAGCGTCTATCTACGAGCAGTACTTC.

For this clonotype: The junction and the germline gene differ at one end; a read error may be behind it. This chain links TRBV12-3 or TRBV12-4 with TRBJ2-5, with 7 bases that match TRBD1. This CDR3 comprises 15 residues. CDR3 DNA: TGTGCCCGCAGTCCCGGACAGGCCGGCCAAGAGACCCAGTACTTC. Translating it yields CARSPGQAGQETQYF.

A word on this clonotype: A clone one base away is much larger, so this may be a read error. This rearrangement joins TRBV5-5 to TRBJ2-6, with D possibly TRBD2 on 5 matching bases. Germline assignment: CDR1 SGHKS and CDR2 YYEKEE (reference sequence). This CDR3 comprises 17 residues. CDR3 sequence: CASSLATGSSGTNVLTF. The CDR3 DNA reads TGTGCCAGCAGCTTGGCAACGGGAAGCTCTGGGACCAACGTCCTGACTTTC. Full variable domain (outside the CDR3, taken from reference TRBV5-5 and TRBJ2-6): DAGVTQSPTHLIKTRGQQVTLRCSPISGHKSVSWYQQVLGQGPQFIFQYYEKEERGRGNFPDRFSARQFPNYSSELNVNALLLGDSALYLCASSLATGSSGTNVLTFGAGSRLTVL.

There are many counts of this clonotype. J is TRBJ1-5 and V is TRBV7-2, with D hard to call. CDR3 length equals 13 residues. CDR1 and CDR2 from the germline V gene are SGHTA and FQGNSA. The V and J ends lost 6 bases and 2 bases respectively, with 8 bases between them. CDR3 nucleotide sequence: TGTGCCAGCAGGGGCACGGGCAATCAGCCCCAGCATTTT. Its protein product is CASRGTGNQPQHF.

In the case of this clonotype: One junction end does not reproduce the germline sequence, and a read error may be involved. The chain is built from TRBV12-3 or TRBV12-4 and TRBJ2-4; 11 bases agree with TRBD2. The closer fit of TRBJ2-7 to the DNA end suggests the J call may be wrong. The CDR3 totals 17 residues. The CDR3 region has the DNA TGTACCAGCAGTTTAGTCGTTCCGGGACTAGCGGCCTACGAGCAGTACTTC. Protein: CTSSLVVPGLAAYEQYF.

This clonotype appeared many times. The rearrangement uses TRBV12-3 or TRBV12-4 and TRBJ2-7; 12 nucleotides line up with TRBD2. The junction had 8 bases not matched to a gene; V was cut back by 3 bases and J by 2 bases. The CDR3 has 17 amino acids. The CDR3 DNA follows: TGTGCCAGCAGTTTCGGCGACACTAGCGGGGGGACCTACGAGCAGTACTTC. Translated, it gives CASSFGDTSGGTYEQYF.

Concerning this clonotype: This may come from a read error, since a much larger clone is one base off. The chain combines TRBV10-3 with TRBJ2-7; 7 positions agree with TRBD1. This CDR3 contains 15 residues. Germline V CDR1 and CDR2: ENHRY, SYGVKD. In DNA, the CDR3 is TGTGTCATCAGTGAGTCGACAGGGAGCCCCTACGAGCAGTACTTC. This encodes CVISESTGSPYEQYF.

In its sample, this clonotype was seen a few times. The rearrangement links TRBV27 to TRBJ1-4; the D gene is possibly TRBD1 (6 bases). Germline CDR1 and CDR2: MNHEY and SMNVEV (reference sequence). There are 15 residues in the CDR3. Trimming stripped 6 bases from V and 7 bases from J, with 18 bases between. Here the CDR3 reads CASSEGGQGSEKLFF. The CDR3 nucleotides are TGTGCCAGCAGCGAGGGGGGGCAGGGCTCTGAAAAACTGTTTTTT.

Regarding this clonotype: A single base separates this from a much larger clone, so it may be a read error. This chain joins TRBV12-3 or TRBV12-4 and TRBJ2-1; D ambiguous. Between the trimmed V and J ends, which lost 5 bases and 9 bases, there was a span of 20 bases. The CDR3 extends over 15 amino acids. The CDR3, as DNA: TGTGCCAGCAGTCCCCCCCCCCTTTTACGCTCTGAGCAGTTCTTC. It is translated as CASSPPPLLRSEQFF.

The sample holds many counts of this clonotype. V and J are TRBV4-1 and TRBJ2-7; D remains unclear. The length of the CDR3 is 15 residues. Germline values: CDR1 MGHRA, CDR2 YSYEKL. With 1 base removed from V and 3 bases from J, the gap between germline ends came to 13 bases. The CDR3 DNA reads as TGCGCCAGCAGCCAAGGTGCCGCCCTCAACTACGAGCAGTACTTC. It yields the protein CASSQGAALNYEQYF.

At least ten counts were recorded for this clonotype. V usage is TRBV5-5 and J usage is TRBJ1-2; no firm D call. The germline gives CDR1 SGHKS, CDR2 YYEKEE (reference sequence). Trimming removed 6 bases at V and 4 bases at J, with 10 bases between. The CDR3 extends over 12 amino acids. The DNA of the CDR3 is TGTGCCAGCACTGGGCAGTTCTATGGCTACACCTTC. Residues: CASTGQFYGYTF. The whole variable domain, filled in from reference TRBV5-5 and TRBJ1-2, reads DAGVTQSPTHLIKTRGQQVTLRCSPISGHKSVSWYQQVLGQGPQFIFQYYEKEERGRGNFPDRFSARQFPNYSSELNVNALLLGDSALYLCASTGQFYGYTFGSGTRLTVV.

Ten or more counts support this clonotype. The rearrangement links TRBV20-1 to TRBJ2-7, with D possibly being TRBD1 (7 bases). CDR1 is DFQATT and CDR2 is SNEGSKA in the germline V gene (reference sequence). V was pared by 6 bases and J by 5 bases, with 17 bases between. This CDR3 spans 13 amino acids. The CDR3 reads CSAEEGAGNEQYF. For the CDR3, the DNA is TGCAGTGCCGAGGAGGGGGCTGGCAACGAGCAGTACTTC.

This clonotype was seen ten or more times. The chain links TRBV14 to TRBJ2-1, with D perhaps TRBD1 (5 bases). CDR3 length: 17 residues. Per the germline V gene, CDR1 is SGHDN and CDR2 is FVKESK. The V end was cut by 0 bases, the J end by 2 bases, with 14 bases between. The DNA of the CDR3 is TGTGCCAGCAGCCAAGATGGAGACAGTGCGACCTACAATGAGCAGTTCTTC. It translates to CASSQDGDSATYNEQFF.

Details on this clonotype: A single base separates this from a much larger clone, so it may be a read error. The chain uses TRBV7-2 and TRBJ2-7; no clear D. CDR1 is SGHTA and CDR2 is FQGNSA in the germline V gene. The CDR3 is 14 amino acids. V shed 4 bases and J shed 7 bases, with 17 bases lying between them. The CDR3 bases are TGTGCCAGCAGCTCCTGGACCTCCTACAATGAGCAGTACTTC. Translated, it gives CASSSWTSYNEQYF.

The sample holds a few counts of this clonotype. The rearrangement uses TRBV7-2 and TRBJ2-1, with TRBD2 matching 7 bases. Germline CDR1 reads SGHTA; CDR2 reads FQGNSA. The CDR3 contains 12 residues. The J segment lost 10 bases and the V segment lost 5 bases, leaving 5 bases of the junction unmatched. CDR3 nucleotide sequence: TGTGCCAGCAGCGCGCTCGGGGGGGAGCAGTTCTTC. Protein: CASSALGGEQFF.